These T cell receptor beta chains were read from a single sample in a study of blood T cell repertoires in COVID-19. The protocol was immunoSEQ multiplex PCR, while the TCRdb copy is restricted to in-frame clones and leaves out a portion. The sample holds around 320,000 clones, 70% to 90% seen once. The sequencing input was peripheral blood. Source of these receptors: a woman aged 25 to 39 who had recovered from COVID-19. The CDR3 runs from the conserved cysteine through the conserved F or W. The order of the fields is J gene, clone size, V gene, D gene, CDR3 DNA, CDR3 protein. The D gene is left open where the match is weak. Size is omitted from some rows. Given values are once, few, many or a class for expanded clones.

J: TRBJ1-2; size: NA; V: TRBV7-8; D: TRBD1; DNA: TGTGCCAGCAGCCTGGACAGGGCACCTAACTATGGCTACACCTTC; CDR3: CASSLDRAPNYGYTF
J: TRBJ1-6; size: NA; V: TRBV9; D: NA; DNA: TGTGCCAGCAGCGGTACAGGATCCTATAATTCACCCCTCCACTTT; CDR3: CASSGTGSYNSPLHF
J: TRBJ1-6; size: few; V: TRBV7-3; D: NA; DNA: TGTGCCAGCAGCTTACTACTCGGCGGCTCACCCCTCCACTTT; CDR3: CASSLLLGGSPLHF
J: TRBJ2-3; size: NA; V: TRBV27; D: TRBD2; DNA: TGTGCCAGCATCCCTAGCGGGGGAGAAGATACGCAGTATTTT; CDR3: CASIPSGGEDTQYF
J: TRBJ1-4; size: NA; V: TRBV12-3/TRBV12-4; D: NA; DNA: TGTGCCAGCACTGGCGGGGGCAGAGAAAAACTGTTTTTT; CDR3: CASTGGGREKLFF
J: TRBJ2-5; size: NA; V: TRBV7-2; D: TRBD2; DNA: TGTGCCAGCAGCTATGGACTAGCGGGGGGCCTGGGGACCCAGTACTTC; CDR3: CASSYGLAGGLGTQYF
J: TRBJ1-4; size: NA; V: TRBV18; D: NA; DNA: TGTGCCAGCTCACCTTCCGGGACACCGGAAAAACTGTTTTTT; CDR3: CASSPSGTPEKLFF
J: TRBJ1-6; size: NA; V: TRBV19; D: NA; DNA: TGTGCCAGTAGTTCACCCCTTAGGGAGGGGGTGGACAATTCACCCCTCCACTTT; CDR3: CASSSPLREGVDNSPLHF
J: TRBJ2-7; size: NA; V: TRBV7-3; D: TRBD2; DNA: TGTGCCAGCAGCTTATTATCGGGGGGGACCTACGAGCAGTACTTC; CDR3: CASSLLSGGTYEQYF
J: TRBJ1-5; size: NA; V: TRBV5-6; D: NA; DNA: TGTGCCAGCAGCTCAAGAGGAAGCAATCAGCCCCAGCATTTT; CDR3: CASSSRGSNQPQHF
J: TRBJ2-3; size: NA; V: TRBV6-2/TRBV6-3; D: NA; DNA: TGTGCCAGCAGTTACCTCCAGCGAGATACGCAGTATTTT; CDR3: CASSYLQRDTQYF
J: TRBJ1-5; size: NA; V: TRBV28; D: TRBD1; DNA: TGTGCCAGCAGGAGGACAGGGAGCTATCAGCCCCAGCATTTT; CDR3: CASRRTGSYQPQHF
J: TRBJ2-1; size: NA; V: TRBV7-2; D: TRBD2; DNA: TGTGCCAGCCGCCGGGAGGGCGAGCAGTTCTTC; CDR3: CASRREGEQFF
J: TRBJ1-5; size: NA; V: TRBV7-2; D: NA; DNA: TGTGCCAGCAGCTTAGGGGGGCTGGATCAGCCCCAGCATTTT; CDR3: CASSLGGLDQPQHF
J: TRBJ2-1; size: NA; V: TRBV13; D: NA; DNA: TGTGCCAGCACCAACTACGGGGGTATCGATTACAATGAGCAGTTCTTC; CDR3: CASTNYGGIDYNEQFF
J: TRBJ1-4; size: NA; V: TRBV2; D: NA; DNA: TGTGCCAGCAGTGACCAGTATCGGAGGAATGAAAAACTGTTTTTT; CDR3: CASSDQYRRNEKLFF
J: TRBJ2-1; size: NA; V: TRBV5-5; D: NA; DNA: TGTGCCAGCAGCTTCGACAGGAGCTCCTACAATGAGCAGTTCTTC; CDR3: CASSFDRSSYNEQFF
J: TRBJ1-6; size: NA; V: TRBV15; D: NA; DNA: TGTGCCACCAGTCACAGGTTATCCTCCTATAATTCACCCCTCCACTTT; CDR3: CATSHRLSSYNSPLHF
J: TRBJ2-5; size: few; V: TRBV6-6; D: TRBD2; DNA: TGTGCCAGCCAACCCGCGGGGGGAAAAGAGACCCAGTACTTC; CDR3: CASQPAGGKETQYF
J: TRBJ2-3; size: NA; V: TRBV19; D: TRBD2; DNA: TGTGCCAGTAGACTAGCGGGGGGTGTTGGGTATACGCAGTATTTT; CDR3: CASRLAGGVGYTQYF
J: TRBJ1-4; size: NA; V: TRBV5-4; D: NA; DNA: TGTGCCAGCAGCTGGGGGGGGACTGCTTCAACTAATGAAAAACTGTTTTTT; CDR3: CASSWGGTASTNEKLFF
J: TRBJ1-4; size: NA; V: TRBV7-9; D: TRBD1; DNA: TGTGCCAGCAGCTTATTTCCGCGACAGGGAAAAGAAAAACTGTTTTTT; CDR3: CASSLFPRQGKEKLFF
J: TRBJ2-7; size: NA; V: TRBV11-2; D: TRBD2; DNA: TGTGCCAGCAGCTTAGAGGGGCTAGCGGGGGCCCTCTACGAGCAGTACTTC; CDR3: CASSLEGLAGALYEQYF
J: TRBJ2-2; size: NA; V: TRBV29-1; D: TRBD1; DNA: TGCAGCGTTGACCGGGACAGGGACACCGGGGAGCTGTTTTTT; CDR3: CSVDRDRDTGELFF
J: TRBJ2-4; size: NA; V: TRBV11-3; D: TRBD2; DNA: TGTGCCAGCAGCTCTGGACTAGCGGGGGGTAGAAAAAACATTCAGTACTTC; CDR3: CASSSGLAGGRKNIQYF
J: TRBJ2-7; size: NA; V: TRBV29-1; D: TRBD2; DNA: TGCAGCGCCGGACTAGCCCACGAGCAGTACTTC; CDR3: CSAGLAHEQYF